This T cell receptor beta chain is drawn from a study of vaccination and CD4 T cells after COVID-19. Comments on this clonotype: Its antigen is unknown.

Sequencing of the DNA from cultured CD4+ T cells was carried out with the Oncomine TCR Beta short-read assay. TCRdb re-analysed the PCR reads in MiXCR, keeping a single row per CDR3 protein. The data show around 15,000 distinct CDR3 sequences, roughly four fifths seen once. V shed 4 bases, J shed 4 bases, and the junction held 15 bases outside the gene matches. The germline V gene has CDR1 SQVTM and CDR2 ANQGSEA. The CDR3 covers 18 residues. Treatment denoted: roughly 10-day PBMC culture with coronavirus spike peptide pools or control peptides (ViraFEST assay). The chain joins TRBV29-1 to TRBJ2-3; 12 nucleotides align to TRBD2. Specimen: CD4+ T cells from blood, cultured in vitro, collected after SARS-CoV-2 vaccination. This clonotype was obtained from a human donor who received a COVID-19 vaccine. The DNA for the CDR3 is TGCAGCGTTGTCCCCCTAGCGGGGGGGCCAAAGTTATCAGATACGCAGTATTTT. Protein: CSVVPLAGGPKLSDTQYF.